The clone carrying this TCR beta chain was counted once. Clinical histories supplied by participants themselves formed the basis of cohort assignment. In Cohort 3, a recovered donor had either two negative PCRs, clearance, or symptom resolution. The data derive from a study of blood T cell repertoires in COVID-19. On the study more broadly: The United States, Italy and Spain supplied acute and convalescent COVID-19 samples.

Method: immunoSEQ multiplex PCR; TCRdb's copy keeps in-frame clones and lacks some. The data hold approximately 320,000 clones, with about 92% observed a single time. After removal of 3 bases from V and 1 base from J, the junction contained 3 bases not matched to a gene. The CDR3 contains 14 residues. Germline V lookup: CDR1 GTSNPN, CDR2 SVGIG (reference sequence). Sequenced: PBMCs or T cells enriched from blood (not recorded which). This chain uses TRBV30 with TRBJ2-5; TRBD2 agrees at 9 bases. The sequence was collected from a man aged 60-69 years who had recovered from COVID-19. CDR3 bases: TGTGCCTGGAGCCTAGCGGGGCGCCAAGAGACCCAGTACTTC. This translates into CAWSLAGRQETQYF.